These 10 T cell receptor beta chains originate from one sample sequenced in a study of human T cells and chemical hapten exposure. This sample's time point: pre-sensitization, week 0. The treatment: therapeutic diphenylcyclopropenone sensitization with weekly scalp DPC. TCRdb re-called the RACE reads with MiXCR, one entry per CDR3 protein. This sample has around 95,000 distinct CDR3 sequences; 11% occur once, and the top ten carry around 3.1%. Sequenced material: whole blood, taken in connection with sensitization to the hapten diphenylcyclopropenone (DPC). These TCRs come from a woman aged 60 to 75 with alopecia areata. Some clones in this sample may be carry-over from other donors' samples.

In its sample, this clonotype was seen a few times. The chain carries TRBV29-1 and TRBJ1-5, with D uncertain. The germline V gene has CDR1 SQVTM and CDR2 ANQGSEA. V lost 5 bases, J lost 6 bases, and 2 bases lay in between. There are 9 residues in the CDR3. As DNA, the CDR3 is TGCAGCGTTTCTCAGCCCCAGCATTTT. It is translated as CSVSQPQHF.

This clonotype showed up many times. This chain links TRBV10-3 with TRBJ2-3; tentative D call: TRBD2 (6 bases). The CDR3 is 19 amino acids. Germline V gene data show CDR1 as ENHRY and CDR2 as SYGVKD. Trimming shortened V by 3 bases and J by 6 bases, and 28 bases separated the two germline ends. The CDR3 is CAISDIQVWRELLSDTQYF. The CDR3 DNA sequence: TGTGCCATCAGTGATATCCAGGTTTGGAGGGAACTGCTTTCGGATACGCAGTATTTT.

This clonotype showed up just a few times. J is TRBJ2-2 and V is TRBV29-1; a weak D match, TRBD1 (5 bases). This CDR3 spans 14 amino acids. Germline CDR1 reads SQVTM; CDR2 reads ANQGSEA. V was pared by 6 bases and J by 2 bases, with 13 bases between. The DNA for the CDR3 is TGCAGCGTCATTGGGGCTCGAAACACCGGGGAGCTGTTTTTT. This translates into CSVIGARNTGELFF.

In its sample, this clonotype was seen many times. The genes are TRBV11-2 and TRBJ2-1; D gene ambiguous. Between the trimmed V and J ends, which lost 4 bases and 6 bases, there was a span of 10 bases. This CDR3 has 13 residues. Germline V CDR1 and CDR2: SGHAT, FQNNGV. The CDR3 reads CASSSGVFNEQFF. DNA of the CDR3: TGTGCCAGCAGCTCTGGGGTGTTCAATGAGCAGTTCTTC. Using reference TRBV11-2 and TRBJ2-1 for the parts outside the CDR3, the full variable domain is EAGVAQSPRYKIIEKRQSVAFWCNPISGHATLYWYQQILGQGPKLLIQFQNNGVVDDSQLPKDRFSAERLKGVDSTLKIQPAKLEDSAVYLCASSSGVFNEQFFGPGTRLTVL.

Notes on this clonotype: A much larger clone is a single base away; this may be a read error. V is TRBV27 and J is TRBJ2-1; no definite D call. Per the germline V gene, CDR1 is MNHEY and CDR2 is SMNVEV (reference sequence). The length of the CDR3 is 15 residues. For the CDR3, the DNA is TGTGCCAGCGGTTTTGGTCTAGTCTCCTACAATGAGCAGTTCTTC. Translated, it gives CASGFGLVSYNEQFF.

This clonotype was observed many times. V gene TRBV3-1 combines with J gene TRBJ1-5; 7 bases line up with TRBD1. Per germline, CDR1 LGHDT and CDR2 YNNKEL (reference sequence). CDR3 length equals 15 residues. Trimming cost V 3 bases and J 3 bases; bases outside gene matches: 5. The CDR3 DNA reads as TGTGCCAGCAGCCAGTCAACAGGGGTCAATCAGCCCCAGCATTTT. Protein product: CASSQSTGVNQPQHF.

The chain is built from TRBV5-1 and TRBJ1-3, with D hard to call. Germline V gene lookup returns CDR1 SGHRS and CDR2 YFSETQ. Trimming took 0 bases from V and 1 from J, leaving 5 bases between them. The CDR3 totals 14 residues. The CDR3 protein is CASSLGGSGNTIYF. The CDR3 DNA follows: TGCGCCAGCAGCTTGGGAGGGTCTGGAAACACCATATATTTT.

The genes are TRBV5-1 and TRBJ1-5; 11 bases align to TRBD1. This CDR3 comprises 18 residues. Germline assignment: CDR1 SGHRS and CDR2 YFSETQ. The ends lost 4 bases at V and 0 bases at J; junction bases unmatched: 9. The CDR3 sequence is CASSGPGQGAFSNQPQHF. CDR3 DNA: TGCGCCAGCAGCGGCCCAGGACAGGGGGCGTTTAGCAATCAGCCCCAGCATTTT.

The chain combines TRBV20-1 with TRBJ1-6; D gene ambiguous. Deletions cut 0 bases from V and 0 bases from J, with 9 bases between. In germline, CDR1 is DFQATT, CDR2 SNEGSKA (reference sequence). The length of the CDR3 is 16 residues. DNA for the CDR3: TGCAGTGCTAGAGATCGAGGTATCTCCTATAATTCACCCCTCCACTTT. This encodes CSARDRGISYNSPLHF.

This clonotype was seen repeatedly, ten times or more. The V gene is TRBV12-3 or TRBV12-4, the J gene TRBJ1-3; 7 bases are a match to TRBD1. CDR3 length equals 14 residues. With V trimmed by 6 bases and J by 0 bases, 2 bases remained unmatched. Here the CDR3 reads CASSRDSSGNTIYF. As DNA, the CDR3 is TGTGCCAGCAGCCGGGACAGCTCTGGAAACACCATATATTTT.